A selection of T cell receptor beta chains follows, all from one sample in a study of blood T cell repertoires in COVID-19. Only in-frame clones appear in the TCRdb table, and some are missing; sequencing was by immunoSEQ multiplex PCR. The sample comprises some 45,000 clones, over 85% of which are singletons, and around 1% rests with the top ten. The sequenced material came from peripheral blood. These receptors all come from a man between 60 and 70 years old with COVID-19, enrolled during active disease. Both conserved end residues are part of each CDR3. The D gene is left open where the match is weak.

>-|TRBV7-3|TRBJ2-1
CASSLEGGSYNEQFF
TGTGCCAGCAGCTTAGAGGGCGGCTCCTACAATGAGCAGTTCTTC
>TRBD1|TRBV5-1|TRBJ1-1
CASSLSPGQGTEAFF
TGCGCCAGCAGCTTATCTCCGGGACAGGGAACTGAAGCTTTCTTT
>-|TRBV7-9|TRBJ1-2
CASSSSDSRLGYTF
TGTGCCAGCAGCTCTTCTGACAGCCGGCTAGGCTACACCTTC
>-|TRBV14|TRBJ2-7
CASSQAPREYEQYF
TGTGCCAGCAGCCAAGCTCCCAGGGAATACGAGCAGTACTTC
>-|TRBV6-1|TRBJ1-5
CASSEIPGGRRNQPQHF
TGTGCCAGCAGTGAAATTCCCGGGGGGCGTCGGAATCAGCCCCAGCATTTT
>-|TRBV5-8|TRBJ1-5
CASTRGGDSNQPQHF
TGTGCCAGCACTAGGGGGGGGGATAGCAATCAGCCCCAGCATTTT
>TRBD1|TRBV19|TRBJ1-5
CASSNSRDRDYYSNQPQHF
TGTGCCAGTAGCAACAGCCGGGACAGGGACTACTATAGCAATCAGCCCCAGCATTTT
>-|TRBV6-1|TRBJ1-2
CASSEGRGPRGYTF
TGTGCCAGCAGTGAAGGGCGGGGGCCCAGAGGCTACACCTTC
>-|TRBV28|TRBJ1-2
CASSPPLGLTNYGYTF
TGTGCCAGCAGCCCCCCGTTGGGGCTAACTAACTATGGCTACACCTTC
>-|TRBV19|TRBJ1-2
CASRTVYGYTF
TGTGCCAGTAGGACAGTCTATGGCTACACCTTC
>TRBD1|TRBV20-1|TRBJ1-1
CSASRTGLNTEAFF
TGCAGTGCTAGTAGGACAGGATTGAACACTGAAGCTTTCTTT
>TRBD2|TRBV5-4|TRBJ2-2
CASSLPSGDTGELFF
TGTGCCAGCAGCTTGCCTAGCGGGGACACCGGGGAGCTGTTTTTT
>-|TRBV6-5|TRBJ1-2
CASSFPGLRIYTF
TGTGCCAGCAGTTTTCCCGGTCTGCGGATCTACACCTTC
>-|TRBV3-1/TRBV3-2|TRBJ1-5
CASSHGINQPQHF
TGTGCCAGCAGCCACGGGATCAATCAGCCCCAGCATTTT
>TRBD1|TRBV6-6|TRBJ1-5
CASRGTGQANQPQHF
TGTGCCAGCAGAGGGACAGGGCAAGCCAATCAGCCCCAGCATTTT
>-|TRBV12-3/TRBV12-4|TRBJ1-2
CASSLEGNYGYTF
TGTGCCAGCAGTTTGGAGGGGAACTATGGCTACACCTTC
>-|TRBV11-2|TRBJ1-6
CASSFENSPLHF
TGTGCCAGCAGCTTTGAGAATTCACCCCTCCACTTT
>-|TRBV9|TRBJ1-2
CASSVDQRLRGYGYTF
TGTGCCAGCAGCGTAGATCAACGGTTACGCGGCTATGGCTACACCTTC
>TRBD1|TRBV23-1|TRBJ2-1
CAIGKEGQVVDEQFF
TGCGCCATCGGCAAAGAGGGACAGGTGGTCGATGAGCAGTTCTTC
>-|TRBV12-1|TRBJ2-1
CASSLLPGLQYNEQFF
TGTGCCAGCAGCTTACTTCCGGGACTTCAATACAATGAGCAGTTCTTC
>TRBD1|TRBV7-9|TRBJ2-5
CASSLGDRGSQETQYF
TGTGCCAGCAGCTTAGGGGACAGGGGAAGTCAAGAGACCCAGTACTTC
>TRBD1|TRBV25-1|TRBJ1-4
CASSEAKQGANEKLFF
TGTGCCAGCAGTGAGGCCAAACAGGGGGCTAATGAAAAACTGTTTTTT
>-|TRBV28|TRBJ1-5
CASSLPGGSENSNQPQHF
TGTGCCAGCAGTCTTCCCGGGGGAAGCGAAAATAGCAATCAGCCCCAGCATTTT